Shown below are 22 T cell receptor beta chains from a single sample sequenced in a study of regulatory T cells in long-lasting Graves disease. Both iRepertoire HTBI primers and Arm-PCR of CDR3 regions were used to build the TCR beta libraries. TCRdb redid the calling of the multiplex PCR reads with MiXCR, one entry per CDR3 protein. The table has over 650,000 distinct CDR3 sequences, 25% to 35% seen once. Time point: persistent/refractory GD, antithyroid drugs over 5 years with positive TRAb. Isolated PBMC RNA provided the starting material for the TCR library. The specimen was peripheral blood mononuclear cells (PBMCs), collected when the disease was refractory, from a patient treated with antithyroid drugs. The receptors shown here come from a female donor with Graves disease.

The rearrangement uses TRBV15 and TRBJ2-3; 7 bases align to TRBD1. The length of the CDR3 is 18 residues. After removal of 1 base from V and 1 base from J, the junction contained 11 bases not matched to a gene. Germline loops: CDR1 LNHNV, CDR2 YYDKDF (reference sequence). CDR3 coding DNA: TGTGCCACCAGCAGAGCAGAGTCCGGGACAGTCGGCACAGATACGCAGTATTTT. Its protein product is CATSRAESGTVGTDTQYF.

The chain carries TRBV4-1 and TRBJ1-1; D is unresolved. Trimming shortened V by 2 bases and J by 6 bases, and 16 bases separated the two germline ends. The germline V gene has CDR1 MGHRA and CDR2 YSYEKL. CDR3 length: 15 amino acids. CDR3: CASSQSIGVWAEAFF. The CDR3, as DNA: TGCGCCAGCAGCCAAAGTATCGGGGTTTGGGCTGAAGCTTTCTTT.

The chain couples TRBV11-2 to TRBJ2-3, with 11 bases lining up with TRBD2. The CDR3 contains 18 residues. Germline-derived CDR1 and CDR2 are SGHAT and FQNNGV. Trimming cost V 5 bases and J 0 bases; bases outside gene matches: 10. The CDR3 DNA reads TGTGCCAGCAGCGTGGGACTAGCGGCCTACCCTAGCACAGATACGCAGTATTTT. It specifies CASSVGLAAYPSTDTQYF.

In this sample, this clonotype turned up a few times. The V and J genes are TRBV2 and TRBJ1-1; D remains ambiguous. CDR3 size: 13 residues. V was pared by 5 bases and J by 0 bases, with 7 bases between. Germline V gene lookup returns CDR1 SNHLY and CDR2 FYNNEI. The CDR3, as DNA: TGTGCCAGCAGTCATCATATGAACACTGAAGCTTTCTTT. Encoded protein: CASSHHMNTEAFF.

The chain is built from TRBV9 and TRBJ2-3; TRBD2 agrees at 9 bases. Trimming removed 0 bases from V and 4 bases from J; junction bases left unmatched: 3. The CDR3 extends over 15 amino acids. Germline V gives CDR1 SGDLS, CDR2 YYNGEE. Here the CDR3 reads CASSVGLAGSDTQYF. The CDR3 coding sequence is TGTGCCAGCAGCGTAGGCCTAGCGGGATCAGATACGCAGTATTTT. The variable domain in full, completed from reference TRBV9 and TRBJ2-3, reads DSGVTQTPKHLITATGQRVTLRCSPRSGDLSVYWYQQSLDQGLQFLIQYYNGEERAKGNILERFSAQQFPDLHSELNLSSLELGDSALYFCASSVGLAGSDTQYFGPGTRLTVL.

A few counts support this clonotype. The chain's CDR3 is CASSAHIQGAWGYTF. CDR3 bases: TGTGCCAGCAGTGCTCATATCCAGGGGGCCTGGGGCTACACCTTC. This chain joins TRBV27 and TRBJ1-2; 8 bases agree with TRBD1. CDR1 and CDR2 (germline): MNHEY, SMNVEV (reference sequence). This CDR3 contains 15 residues. V trimming: 5 bases; J trimming: 8 bases; junction bases outside the gene matches: 13.

This clonotype has just a few counts. The chain is built from TRBV27 and TRBJ2-2; 9 bases line up with TRBD2. Trimming cost V 7 bases and J 4 bases; bases outside gene matches: 10. Germline CDR1 is MNHEY and CDR2 is SMNVEV (reference sequence). This CDR3 is built from 16 residues. The CDR3 DNA sequence: TGTGCCAGCATTGCTAGGCTAGCGGGGAGCACCGGGGAGCTGTTTTTT. Residues: CASIARLAGSTGELFF.

This clonotype was recorded many times. The V and J genes are TRBV2 and TRBJ2-7; no clear D gene. CDR1 SNHLY and CDR2 FYNNEI come from the germline V gene. V lost 7 bases and J lost 5, with 6 bases in between. The CDR3 extends over 10 amino acids. CDR3 amino acids: CASKLDEQYF. Written as DNA, the CDR3 is TGTGCCAGCAAACTGGACGAGCAGTACTTC.

Only a few counts were recorded for this clonotype. V is TRBV11-2 and J is TRBJ2-1; 8 bases map to TRBD1. Germline trimming cut 2 bases from V and 7 bases from J; bases unmatched to any gene: 13. Germline V lookup: CDR1 SGHAT, CDR2 FQNNGV. The CDR3 length is 17 residues. CDR3 DNA: TGTGCCAGCAGCTTAAAGAGAGGACAGGGAAGAATGAATGAGCAGTTCTTC. Translated, it gives CASSLKRGQGRMNEQFF.

This clonotype was counted at least ten times. The gene calls are TRBV6-2 or TRBV6-3 and TRBJ1-2, with D maybe TRBD1 (5 bases). V shed 5 bases and J shed 8 bases, with 24 bases lying between them. Germline CDR1 reads MNHEY; CDR2 reads SVGEGT. The CDR3 covers 16 residues. CDR3 loop: CASSHNNRGKVDGYTF. CDR3 coding DNA: TGTGCCAGCAGTCACAACAACCGGGGGAAGGTGGACGGCTACACCTTC.

This clonotype has a handful of counts. The chain couples TRBV10-3 to TRBJ2-7; the D gene is possibly TRBD1 (6 bases). This CDR3 has 16 residues. Trimming stripped 2 bases from V and 5 bases from J, with 19 bases between. Looked up from germline, CDR1 is ENHRY and CDR2 is SYGVKD. DNA for the CDR3: TGTGCCATCAGTGAGAACTCCGGGACAAGGTATCACGAGCAGTACTTC. It yields the protein CAISENSGTRYHEQYF.

V usage is TRBV12-3 or TRBV12-4 and J usage is TRBJ1-1; no clear D. V was clipped by 1 base and J by 8 bases, with 11 bases between them. This CDR3 contains 13 residues. CDR3 DNA sequence: TGTGCCAGCAGTTTAGGGCAATTCCCGGAAGCTTTCTTT. Encoded protein: CASSLGQFPEAFF.

The sample holds a few counts of this clonotype. The V and J genes are TRBV6-5 and TRBJ1-2; D is unclear. The CDR3 spans 15 residues. Germline V gives CDR1 MNHEY, CDR2 SVGAGI. Trimming shortened V by 0 bases and J by 5 bases, and 13 bases separated the two germline ends. DNA of the CDR3: TGTGCCAGCAGTTACTCGAACATGGGCGCTTATGGCTACACCTTC. Protein product: CASSYSNMGAYGYTF.

The table lists this clonotype with a few counts. The CDR3: CSVGQGVDGYTF. The CDR3 DNA sequence: TGCAGCGTAGGACAGGGGGTTGACGGCTACACCTTC. The J gene is TRBJ1-2, the V gene TRBV29-1; TRBD1 aligns across 10 bases. Germline-derived CDR1 and CDR2 are SQVTM and ANQGSEA. The CDR3 is 12 amino acids. Trimming at V came to 6 bases and at J to 8 bases, leaving 6 bases not matched to a gene. The full variable domain, rest sourced from reference TRBV29-1 and TRBJ1-2, is SAVISQKPSRDICQRGTSLTIQCQVDSQVTMMFWYRQQPGQSLTLIATANQGSEATYESGFVIDKFPISRPNLTFSTLTVSNMSPEDSSIYLCSVGQGVDGYTFGSGTRLTVV.

This clonotype has a count of ten or more. The rearrangement joins TRBV11-2 to TRBJ2-7; 7 bases align to TRBD2. There are 15 residues in the CDR3. Germline lookup yields CDR1 SGHAT and CDR2 FQNNGV. V trimming: 5 bases; J trimming: 4 bases; junction bases outside the gene matches: 11. The CDR3 bases are TGTGCCAGCAGCCGAAGCGGGACTCTAGGGTACGAGCAGTACTTC. Protein product: CASSRSGTLGYEQYF.

The gene calls are TRBV28 and TRBJ1-2; the match to TRBD1 covers 9 bases. The CDR3 consists of 15 residues. Germline lookup yields CDR1 MDHEN and CDR2 SYDVKM. V lost 9 bases, J lost 5 bases, and 13 bases stayed unmatched. The CDR3 is CASKDTGGVGYGYTF. The CDR3 DNA follows: TGTGCCAGTAAGGATACAGGGGGCGTAGGTTATGGCTACACCTTC.

V and J are TRBV20-1 and TRBJ2-7, with 10 bases aligning to TRBD2. Germline CDR1 DFQATT, CDR2 SNEGSKA (reference sequence). The CDR3 is made up of 16 amino acids. Trimming at V came to 6 bases and at J to 0 bases, leaving 11 bases not matched to a gene. The CDR3 sequence: CSAVGLAEGVSYEQYF. CDR3 in DNA: TGCAGTGCCGTCGGACTAGCGGAAGGAGTCTCCTACGAGCAGTACTTC.

The V gene is TRBV20-1, the J gene TRBJ1-2; no clear D gene. Germline assignment: CDR1 DFQATT and CDR2 SNEGSKA (reference sequence). The CDR3 covers 13 residues. V lost 3 bases to trimming and J lost 0 bases, with 8 bases between them. The CDR3: CSASRLTNYGYTF. For the CDR3, the DNA is TGCAGTGCTAGTAGGTTAACTAACTATGGCTACACCTTC.

This clonotype was seen a few times. This chain links TRBV11-1 with TRBJ2-7; D unresolved. Germline V gives CDR1 SGHAT, CDR2 FQDESV (reference sequence). The ends were cut back, 9 bases at V and 6 bases at J, with 18 bases in the middle. This CDR3 has 13 residues. DNA for the CDR3: TGTGCCAGTAGGAGTAGGGAATCCCTCGAGCAGTACTTC. Residues: CASRSRESLEQYF.

The V gene is TRBV14, the J gene TRBJ1-1, with TRBD1 matching over 7 bases. This CDR3 has 15 amino acids. The germline CDR1 and CDR2 sequences are SGHDN and FVKESK. V shed 4 bases, J shed 1 base, and the junction held 6 bases outside the gene matches. The CDR3 region is CASSRSRGANTEAFF. CDR3 sequence (DNA): TGTGCCAGCAGCCGTTCCAGGGGGGCGAACACTGAAGCTTTCTTT.

This clonotype was detected ten times or more. The chain carries TRBV6-1 and TRBJ2-2, with D hard to call. V lost 1 base to trimming and J lost 0 bases, with 6 bases between them. This CDR3 spans 15 amino acids. Germline CDR1 MNHNS, CDR2 SASEGT. The DNA for the CDR3 is TGTGCCAGCAGTGAAGGTTCGACGAACACCGGGGAGCTGTTTTTT. Protein sequence: CASSEGSTNTGELFF.

This clonotype was seen a handful of times. This rearrangement joins TRBV12-3 or TRBV12-4 to TRBJ1-6; tentatively, D is TRBD1 (5 bases). Trimming took off 6 bases at V and 6 bases at J, with 18 bases between the two ends. This CDR3 spans 16 amino acids. The CDR3: CASRPGGHAPNSPLHF. The CDR3 DNA reads as TGTGCCAGCAGACCCGGAGGACACGCTCCTAATTCACCCCTCCACTTT.